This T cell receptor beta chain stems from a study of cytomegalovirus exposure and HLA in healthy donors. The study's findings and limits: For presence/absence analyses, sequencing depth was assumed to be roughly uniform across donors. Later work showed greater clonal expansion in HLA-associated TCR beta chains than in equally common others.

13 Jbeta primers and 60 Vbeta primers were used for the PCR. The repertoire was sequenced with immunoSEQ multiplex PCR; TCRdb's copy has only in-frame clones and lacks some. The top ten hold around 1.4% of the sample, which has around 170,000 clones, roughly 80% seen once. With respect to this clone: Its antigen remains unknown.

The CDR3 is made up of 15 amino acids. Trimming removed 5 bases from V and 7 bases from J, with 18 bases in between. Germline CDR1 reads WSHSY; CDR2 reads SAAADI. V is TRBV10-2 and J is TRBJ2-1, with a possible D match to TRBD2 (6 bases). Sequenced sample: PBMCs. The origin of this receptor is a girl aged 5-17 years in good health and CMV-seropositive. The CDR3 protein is CASSSYAGSANEQFF. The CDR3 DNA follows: TGCGCCAGCAGTTCTTACGCGGGGAGTGCGAATGAGCAGTTCTTC.